The sample holds a few counts of the clone carrying this T cell receptor beta chain. Noted treatment: oral pan-JAK inhibitor, 5-10 mg twice daily. Following extraction, RNA underwent reverse transcription to cDNA, which served as the sequencing template. Assay used: immunoSEQ multiplex PCR; TCRdb lists only in-frame clones, some missing. Of hundreds of thousands of clones in the sample, approximately 60% were seen once. The V gene lost 1 base and the J gene lost 2 bases, with 8 bases spanning the gap. The CDR3 has 14 residues. CDR1 and CDR2 (germline): SGHDN, FVKESK. This sample is part of a study of CD8+ T cells in alopecia areata.

This clonotype originated in a human donor with alopecia areata. This sample comprised CD4+ T cells sorted from blood, obtained at roughly week 53, from a patient treated with tofacitinib. This chain joins TRBV14 and TRBJ2-5, with D tentatively TRBD1 (5 bases). The chain's CDR3 is CASSQAGLQETQYF. The CDR3 DNA reads as TGTGCCAGCAGCCAAGCAGGGTTACAAGAGACCCAGTACTTC.